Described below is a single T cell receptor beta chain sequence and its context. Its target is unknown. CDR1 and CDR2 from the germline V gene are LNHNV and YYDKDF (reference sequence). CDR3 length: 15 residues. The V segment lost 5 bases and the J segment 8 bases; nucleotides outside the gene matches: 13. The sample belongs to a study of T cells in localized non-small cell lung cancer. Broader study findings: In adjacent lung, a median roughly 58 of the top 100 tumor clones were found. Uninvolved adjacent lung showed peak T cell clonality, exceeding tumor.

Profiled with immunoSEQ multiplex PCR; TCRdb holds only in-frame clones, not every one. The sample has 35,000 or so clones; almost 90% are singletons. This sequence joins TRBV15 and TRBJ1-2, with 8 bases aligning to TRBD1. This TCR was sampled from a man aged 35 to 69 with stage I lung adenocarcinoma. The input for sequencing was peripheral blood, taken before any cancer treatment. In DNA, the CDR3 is TGTGCCACCAGCGGCCGCGCGGGACAGGCCATGGGCTACACCTTC. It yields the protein CATSGRAGQAMGYTF.